This TCR beta chain was documented in a study of blood T cell repertoires in COVID-19. Overall study context: Samples representing acute and convalescent COVID-19 were sourced from the United States, Italy and Spain. The cDNA or gDNA used as material had been derived from T cells, B-cell-depleted T cells, or PBMCs.

Per the germline V gene, CDR1 is SNHLY and CDR2 is FYNNEI. Trimming cost V 1 base and J 11 bases, with 12 bases left between them. CDR3 length: 13 amino acids. Under the authors' procedure: Counts of nucleated cells, estimated from reference gene primer amplification, were obtained. TCRdb keeps only in-frame clones here, not all; method: immunoSEQ multiplex PCR. That table supplies the V and J calls and clone size; D and trimming were determined from the DNA. Here the sample spans about 280,000 clones, 75% to 90% being singletons. The clonotype originates from a woman aged 45-59 years who had recovered from COVID-19. Source material: peripheral blood. The chain employs TRBV2 and TRBJ1-5; D gene uncertain. The CDR3 loop reads CASSEGTVESQHF. The CDR3, as DNA: TGTGCCAGCAGTGAAGGGACTGTAGAGTCCCAGCATTTT.